Listed below are T cell receptor beta chains from one sample, sequenced in a study of blood T cell repertoires in COVID-19. Only in-frame clones appear in the TCRdb table, and some are missing; sequencing was by immunoSEQ multiplex PCR. This repertoire shows a few hundred thousand clones, approximately 86% found once; its top ten account for 3.5% to 4.5%. The sequenced sample consisted of PBMCs or T cells enriched from blood (not recorded which). The receptors here all came from a woman between 35 and 50 years old with acute COVID-19. Both conserved end residues are part of each CDR3. The D gene is left open where the match is weak. Rows may omit the clone size; those that give it use once, few, many or a size class.

V gene	clone size	J gene	D gene	CDR3 DNA	CDR3 protein
TRBV10-3	few	TRBJ1-2	TRBD1	TGTGCCACCCAGGACAGGTCTGGCTATGGCTACACCTTC	CATQDRSGYGYTF
TRBV6-4	-	TRBJ2-1	TRBD2	TGTGCCAGCAGTGAAACTAGCGGGGTAGGAGAGCAGTTCTTC	CASSETSGVGEQFF
TRBV5-4	-	TRBJ1-1	-	TGTGCCAGCAGCCAGACCGCTGGGACATCCACTGAAGCTTTCTTT	CASSQTAGTSTEAFF
TRBV7-9	once	TRBJ2-5	-	TGTGCCAGCAGCTTCGGCGAGCGGCAAGAGACCCAGTACTTC	CASSFGERQETQYF
TRBV27	-	TRBJ2-1	TRBD1	TGTGCCAGCCTTTCCAGGGGGCCTTACAATGAGCAGTTCTTC	CASLSRGPYNEQFF
TRBV4-3	-	TRBJ2-5	TRBD1	TGCGCCAGCAGCCTTGGGGACAGGGGGGAGACCCAGTACTTC	CASSLGDRGETQYF
TRBV6-2/TRBV6-3	-	TRBJ1-1	-	TGTGCCAGCAGTTTCCAAACAGGGAGGGGGTATCTCAGGACTGAAGCTTTCTTT	CASSFQTGRGYLRTEAFF
TRBV3-1/TRBV3-2	-	TRBJ2-3	-	TGTGCCAGCAGCCAAGTCTCGAGATCGAGCACAGATACGCAGTATTTT	CASSQVSRSSTDTQYF
TRBV10-1	-	TRBJ2-7	TRBD1	TGCGCCAGCAGTCCGGGACAGCAGCAGTACTTC	CASSPGQQQYF
TRBV5-1	-	TRBJ1-2	-	TGCGCCAGCAGCTTGGACGGACAGCCCGTTTATGGCTACACCTTC	CASSLDGQPVYGYTF
TRBV6-5	-	TRBJ2-7	TRBD2	TGTGCCAGCAGTTTGAGCGGGAGGGCCTTGGAGCAGTACTTC	CASSLSGRALEQYF
TRBV7-2	-	TRBJ1-2	TRBD1	TGTGCCAGCAGCTTGGTCCCCGGGACAGGGGCCGGAAGTAACTATGGCTACACCTTC	CASSLVPGTGAGSNYGYTF
TRBV18	-	TRBJ1-5	-	TGTGCCAGCTCACATGGGGCCGAAGGGGGCCAGCATTTT	CASSHGAEGGQHF
TRBV5-4	-	TRBJ1-1	-	TGTGCCAGCAGCTTGGGAGGAGGCGGTATTGAAGCTTTCTTT	CASSLGGGGIEAFF
TRBV28	-	TRBJ2-3	TRBD1	TGTGCCAGCAGTTTAGGGGACAGGGCGGATACGCAGTATTTT	CASSLGDRADTQYF